The rows below give T cell receptor beta chains drawn from one sample of a study of tumor-infiltrating lymphocytes in oesophageal squamous cell carcinoma. TCRdb used MiXCR to reprocess the PCR reads, holding one entry per CDR3 protein. In the table there are 19,000 or so distinct CDR3 sequences, 30% to 50% of which are singletons. Sequenced material: blood. Receptors originate from a male donor with esophageal squamous cell carcinoma. Each CDR3 is given with its conserved first and last residue. D genes are given only for firm matches. The size entry is marked missing in some rows and otherwise reads once, few, many or a size class.

few	TRBV19	TRBJ2-1	-	TGTGCCAGTAGTATGGCGATGGGACTCAAGATTGAGCAGTTCTTC	CASSMAMGLKIEQFF
-	TRBV12-3/TRBV12-4	TRBJ1-1	-	TGTGCCAGCAGTAGAGGGGATTTCGGGAACACTGAAGCTTTCTTT	CASSRGDFGNTEAFF
-	TRBV18	TRBJ2-1	-	TGTGCCAGCTCACCACCGAAGGCGGTAACCTACAATGAGCAGTTCTTC	CASSPPKAVTYNEQFF
once	TRBV7-6	TRBJ2-3	-	TGTGCCAGCAGCCTAGGGAGGTACGGGGGCGACGATACGCAGTATTTT	CASSLGRYGGDDTQYF
many	TRBV5-1	TRBJ1-2	-	TGCGCCAGCAGCTTGGAGCAGACTGTCTATGGCTACACCTTC	CASSLEQTVYGYTF
-	TRBV6-2/TRBV6-3	TRBJ1-6	-	TGTGCCAGCAATAGGGAGTTCTCCTACGAGCAGTACTTT	CASNREFSYEQYF
-	TRBV28	TRBJ2-7	-	TGTGCCAGCAGTTTAGGCGGGATAGGCTACGAGCAGTACTTC	CASSLGGIGYEQYF
-	TRBV6-6	TRBJ2-1	TRBD2	TGTGCCAGCAGTTACCCGACTAGCGGGAGAGGCAATGAGCAGTTCTTC	CASSYPTSGRGNEQFF
-	TRBV12-5	TRBJ2-1	TRBD2	TGTGCTAGTGGTTTAGCGACTAGCGGGAGGTTCGTTTCCTACAATGAGCAGTTCTTC	CASGLATSGRFVSYNEQFF
few	TRBV19	TRBJ1-5	-	TGTGCCAGTAGTAGCGCCCCTGGGAATCAGCCCCAGCATTTT	CASSSAPGNQPQHF
-	TRBV7-6	TRBJ1-6	-	TGTGCCAGCAGCGGGACCATCAACAATGAGCTGTACTTT	CASSGTINNELYF
many	TRBV7-3	TRBJ2-3	-	TGTGCCAGCAGCTTAGAGTCGGGAGTGGGGCACGCCACAGATACGCAGTATTTT	CASSLESGVGHATDTQYF
-	TRBV18	TRBJ1-1	TRBD1	TGTGCCAGCTCACTACAAACAGGGGAATCCACTGAAGCTTTCTTT	CASSLQTGESTEAFF
medium-sized	TRBV6-6	TRBJ2-6	-	TGTGCCAGCAGTTACTCGCTGAGCTCTGGGGCCAACGTCCTGACTTTC	CASSYSLSSGANVLTF
-	TRBV5-4	TRBJ2-1	TRBD2	TGTGCCAGCAGCTTGGATAGACTAGCGGGACAGTTCTTC	CASSLDRLAGQFF
few	TRBV7-6	TRBJ2-2	TRBD2	TGTGCCAGCAGCTTAGCGACTAGCGGGAACACCGGGGAGCTGTTTTTT	CASSLATSGNTGELFF
few	TRBV7-6	TRBJ2-3	-	TGTGCCAGCAGCTCCGCAGGGAGAAGCACAGATACGCAGTATTTT	CASSSAGRSTDTQYF
once	TRBV5-5	TRBJ2-3	-	TGTGCCAGCAGCTTGGGGGCATTTTCTAGCACAGATACGCAGTATTTT	CASSLGAFSSTDTQYF
-	TRBV27	TRBJ1-2	-	TGTGCCAGCAGTTCCCCTTCAACAGGTTATGATGGCTACACCTTC	CASSSPSTGYDGYTF
many	TRBV28	TRBJ2-3	-	TGTGCCAGCAGTTTTGGTTTCACAGATACGCAGTATTTT	CASSFGFTDTQYF
-	TRBV7-6	TRBJ2-1	TRBD2	TGTGCCAGCAGCTCGCGACTAGCCGGCAATGAGCAGTTCTTC	CASSSRLAGNEQFF
-	TRBV20-1	TRBJ2-2	-	TGCAGTGCTAGACGGGGTGGGGGAGGCACCGGGGAGCTGTTTTTT	CSARRGGGGTGELFF
large	TRBV7-2	TRBJ2-5	-	TGTGCCAGCAGTCCTAGGGACGGAAGAGAGACCCAGTACTTC	CASSPRDGRETQYF
-	TRBV10-2	TRBJ2-7	-	TGCGCCAGCAGTGAGGGGTACGAGCAGTACTTC	CASSEGYEQYF
medium-sized	TRBV7-3	TRBJ2-2	TRBD1	TGTGCCAGCAGCTTTGGGCCCGACAGGGTTGGCACCGGGGAGCTGTTTTTT	CASSFGPDRVGTGELFF
few	TRBV9	TRBJ1-3	-	TGTGCCAGCAGCCCCCCTGGACTGAACTCTGGAAACACCATATATTTT	CASSPPGLNSGNTIYF
-	TRBV7-9	TRBJ2-7	-	TGTGCCAGCAGCTCCCAAAGGGACCCACAGGACGAGCAGTACTTC	CASSSQRDPQDEQYF
once	TRBV3-1	TRBJ2-7	-	TGTGCCAGCAGCCAGAGGGCACTGGGGGAGCAGTACTTC	CASSQRALGEQYF
-	TRBV28	TRBJ2-5	-	TGTGCCAGCAGGCCGCAGATTAAGGAGACCCAGTACTTC	CASRPQIKETQYF
-	TRBV6-6	TRBJ2-1	-	TGTGCCAGCAGTTACTTGGGGGCCAACTCCTATAATGAGCAGTTCTTC	CASSYLGANSYNEQFF
once	TRBV7-6	TRBJ1-5	-	TGTGCCAGCAGCTTAGGCAATCAGCCCCAGCATTTT	CASSLGNQPQHF
once	TRBV28	TRBJ2-7	TRBD2	TGTGCCAGCATGGCTAGCGGGAGCTACGAGCAGTACTTC	CASMASGSYEQYF
-	TRBV18	TRBJ2-7	TRBD1	TGTGCCAGCTCACAGACAGGGGCCTCCTACGAGCAGTACTTC	CASSQTGASYEQYF
many	TRBV5-6	TRBJ2-3	-	TGTGCCAGCAGCTTGCGAGCGGGCGGTAGCACAGATACGCAGTATTTT	CASSLRAGGSTDTQYF
-	TRBV7-9	TRBJ1-4	-	TGTGCCAGCAGCCCTCGGGGGTCCTTCACCGGGGAGCTGTATTTT	CASSPRGSFTGELYF
-	TRBV7-2	TRBJ2-3	-	TGTGCCAGCAGCTTAGAGGCTGTGACAGATACGCAGTATTTT	CASSLEAVTDTQYF
-	TRBV7-4	TRBJ2-5	TRBD2	TGTGCCAGCAGCTCACTTAGCGGGAGAGGGAAGGAGACCCAGTACTTC	CASSSLSGRGKETQYF
many	TRBV27	TRBJ2-7	-	TGTGCCAGCAGTTCGCAGGGGTGGCGGGAGCAGTACTTC	CASSSQGWREQYF
-	TRBV6-1	TRBJ2-7	-	TGTGCCAGCAGTGAACAAGCGGATTCCTACGAGCAGTACTTC	CASSEQADSYEQYF
few	TRBV7-6	TRBJ2-5	TRBD1	TGTGCCAGCAGCCTGGGCCAGGGGGTGGAGACCCAGTACTTC	CASSLGQGVETQYF
medium-sized	TRBV10-1	TRBJ2-5	-	TGCGCCAGCAGTGAGCAGGGGCCACAAGAGACCCAGTACTTC	CASSEQGPQETQYF
medium-sized	TRBV7-7	TRBJ1-2	TRBD1	TGTGCTAGCAGTTTTGTGACAGGGGTCCCCTATGGCTACACCTTC	CASSFVTGVPYGYTF
many	TRBV7-9	TRBJ2-7	-	TGTGCCAGCAGCTCCCGGGAGCGCTCCTACGAGCAGTACTTC	CASSSRERSYEQYF
-	TRBV12-3/TRBV12-4	TRBJ2-3	TRBD2	TGTGCCAGCAGCCCCGGGGGGACAGATACGCAGTATTTT	CASSPGGTDTQYF
-	TRBV6-1	TRBJ1-1	-	TGTGCCATCTCGAACCGGAAACCGGAGGTGAAGTATTTT	CAISNRKPEVKYF
-	TRBV14	TRBJ2-1	-	TGTGCCAGCAGCCAATGGGGGGTGATCTCCTACAATGAGCAGTTCTTC	CASSQWGVISYNEQFF
many	TRBV11-2	TRBJ1-6	TRBD1	TGTGCCAGCAGCTCCGGGACAGCCTACTATAATTCACCCCTCCACTTT	CASSSGTAYYNSPLHF
-	TRBV12-3/TRBV12-4	TRBJ2-3	-	TGTGCCACGGCACCAAGCACAGATACGCAGTATTTT	CATAPSTDTQYF
many	TRBV19	TRBJ2-7	TRBD1	TGTGCCAGTAGCGTGGACAGGGGGCCATACGAGCAGTACTTC	CASSVDRGPYEQYF
-	TRBV7-2	TRBJ2-5	-	TGTGCCAGCAGCCAATCCTCCGGGACATGGGAGACCCAGTACTTC	CASSQSSGTWETQYF